This passage covers 17 T cell receptor beta chains from one sample sequenced in a study of T cells in narcolepsy. TCRdb's copy holds only in-frame clones and misses some; the assay was immunoSEQ multiplex PCR. Among tens of thousands of clones listed, almost 85% were seen once. The specimen sequenced was memory (CD45RA-) CD4+ T cells from blood. Source of these receptors: a human donor in good health.

The chain uses TRBV10-3 and TRBJ2-7, with D perhaps TRBD2 (5 bases). CDR1 and CDR2 from the germline V gene are ENHRY and SYGVKD. Trimming removed 9 bases at V and 1 base at J, with 19 bases between. The CDR3 is 15 residues long. The CDR3 coding sequence is TGTGCCATAACGCCGGGCTTGCGGGTGTCCTACGAGCAGTACTTC. This translates into CAITPGLRVSYEQYF.

The rearrangement uses TRBV28 and TRBJ2-3, with TRBD1 as a possible D gene (6 bases). Germline loops: CDR1 MDHEN, CDR2 SYDVKM. The CDR3 extends over 15 amino acids. Trimming removed 3 bases at V and 4 bases at J, with 14 bases between. CDR3 sequence: CASSLGAQGPDTQYF. For the CDR3, the DNA is TGTGCCAGCAGTTTGGGGGCCCAGGGTCCAGATACGCAGTATTTT.

J is TRBJ1-5 and V is TRBV27, with D possibly TRBD1 on 6 matching bases. This CDR3 is built from 14 residues. From germline, CDR1 is MNHEY and CDR2 SMNVEV (reference sequence). V gave up 7 bases and J gave up 2 bases, with 12 bases separating them. The CDR3 sequence: CASKKQGRNQPQHF. CDR3 sequence (DNA): TGTGCCAGCAAGAAACAGGGTCGCAATCAGCCCCAGCATTTT.

The V call is TRBV6-6, the J call TRBJ2-1, with 11 bases aligning to TRBD2. The germline gives CDR1 MNHNY, CDR2 SVGAGI (reference sequence). The CDR3 has 15 amino acids. J gave up 6 bases and V 6 bases, and 7 bases lay outside the gene matches. CDR3 loop: CASRLAGVVGNEQFF. CDR3 nucleotides: TGTGCCAGCAGACTAGCGGGAGTCGTGGGCAATGAGCAGTTCTTC.

This chain links TRBV18 with TRBJ2-4, with no clear D. Germline V CDR1 and CDR2: KGHSH, LQKENI. V lost 0 bases and J 0 bases, leaving 9 bases between the germline ends. There are 16 residues in the CDR3. Here the CDR3 DNA reads TGTGCCAGCTCACCACCGGGTCTGTCAGCCAAAAACATTCAGTACTTC. The encoded protein is CASSPPGLSAKNIQYF.

This sequence joins TRBV5-1 and TRBJ2-5; 14 bases fit TRBD2. Germline values: CDR1 SGHRS, CDR2 YFSETQ. The CDR3 runs to 17 residues. Trimming took 5 bases from V and 1 from J; bases not matched to a gene: 7. DNA of the CDR3: TGCGCCAGCAGACAGGGACTAGCGGGAGTGCCCCAAGAGACCCAGTACTTC. Translated: CASRQGLAGVPQETQYF.

This rearrangement joins TRBV10-3 to TRBJ2-3; perhaps TRBD2 as D (5 bases). V was shortened by 6 bases and J by 6 bases, with 13 bases between the two germline ends. There are 13 residues in the CDR3. In germline, CDR1 is ENHRY, CDR2 SYGVKD. The CDR3: CAIRAWGEDTQYF. In DNA form, the CDR3 reads TGTGCCATCAGAGCCTGGGGAGAGGATACGCAGTATTTT.

This clone is medium-sized by share. The rearrangement links TRBV6-1 to TRBJ2-1; D is uncertain. CDR1 is MNHNS, CDR2 SASEGT, per germline. V was shortened by 3 bases and J by 5 bases, with 8 bases between the two germline ends. The CDR3 covers 13 residues. The CDR3 loop reads CASSERKNNEQFF. CDR3 coding DNA: TGTGCCAGCAGTGAGAGGAAAAACAATGAGCAGTTCTTC.

V and J are TRBV11-3 and TRBJ2-3, with 8 bases that match TRBD2. Losses at the gene ends were 4 bases for V and 5 bases for J; bases not matched to a gene: 8. CDR1 and CDR2 from the germline V gene are SGHNT and YENEEA. The CDR3 contains 15 residues. CDR3 sequence: CASSSRTSLGDTQYF. CDR3 in DNA: TGTGCCAGCAGCTCCAGGACTAGCTTGGGAGATACGCAGTATTTT.

The genes are TRBV7-2 and TRBJ2-4, with D hard to call. From germline, CDR1 is SGHTA and CDR2 FQGNSA. There are 15 residues in the CDR3. Deletions cut 3 bases from V and 3 bases from J, with 12 bases between. This chain's CDR3 is CASSFDRNGKNIQYF. The DNA for the CDR3 is TGTGCCAGCAGCTTCGACCGGAACGGCAAAAACATTCAGTACTTC. Drawing the rest from reference TRBV7-2 and TRBJ2-4, the complete variable domain is GAGVSQSPSNKVTEKGKDVELRCDPISGHTALYWYRQSLGQGLEFLIYFQGNSAPDKSGLPSDRFSAERTGGSVSTLTIQRTQQEDSAVYLCASSFDRNGKNIQYFGAGTRLSVL.

V and J are TRBV10-1 and TRBJ2-1; D unclear. V lost 3 bases to trimming and J lost 7 bases, with 10 bases between them. Germline V gene lookup returns CDR1 WNHNN and CDR2 SYGVQD (reference sequence). The CDR3 consists of 13 residues. CDR3 loop: CASSDTARNEQFF. CDR3 DNA: TGCGCCAGCAGTGACACGGCTAGGAATGAGCAGTTCTTC.

The chain uses TRBV7-2 and TRBJ1-6; no definite D call. V was shortened by 7 bases and J by 7 bases, with 8 bases between the two germline ends. Germline lookup yields CDR1 SGHTA and CDR2 FQGNSA. The CDR3 length is 12 residues. The CDR3 sequence is CASTLANSPLHF. The CDR3 DNA follows: TGTGCCAGCACCCTGGCGAATTCACCCCTCCACTTT.

The chain's CDR3 is CASSQEWGQGPASGANVLTF. CDR3 DNA sequence: TGCGCCAGCAGCCAAGAGTGGGGTCAGGGGCCCGCATCTGGGGCCAACGTCCTGACTTTC. This chain links TRBV4-3 with TRBJ2-6, with D maybe TRBD1 (6 bases). V shed 0 bases and J shed 1 base, with 19 bases lying between them. The CDR3 is 20 residues long. The germline V gene encodes CDR1 LGHNA and CDR2 YSLEER.

The CDR3 loop reads CASSSSGRSGDTQYF. The CDR3 DNA is TGTGCCAGCAGCTCTAGCGGGAGAAGTGGAGATACGCAGTATTTT. The chain joins TRBV7-2 to TRBJ2-3; TRBD2 aligns across 10 bases. Per germline, CDR1 SGHTA and CDR2 FQGNSA. V lost 4 bases to trimming and J lost 5 bases; unmatched junction nucleotides: 6. The CDR3 is made up of 15 amino acids.

This chain joins TRBV5-1 and TRBJ2-2; 9 nucleotides match TRBD2. The V segment lost 4 bases and the J segment 6 bases; nucleotides outside the gene matches: 10. Germline values: CDR1 SGHRS, CDR2 YFSETQ. This CDR3 has 16 residues. In DNA, the CDR3 is TGCGCCAGCAGCGAGATTAGCGGGAGTCGTGCCGGGGAGCTGTTTTTT. Translated, it gives CASSEISGSRAGELFF. Drawing the rest from reference TRBV5-1 and TRBJ2-2, the complete variable domain is KAGVTQTPRYLIKTRGQQVTLSCSPISGHRSVSWYQQTPGQGLQFLFEYFSETQRNKGNFPGRFSGRQFSNSRSEMNVSTLELGDSALYLCASSEISGSRAGELFFGEGSRLTVL.

CDR3 in amino acids: CASRAGLLPYEQYF. CDR3 bases: TGTGCCAGCAGGGCCGGACTACTCCCTTACGAGCAGTACTTC. The rearrangement uses TRBV6-1 and TRBJ2-7, with TRBD2 as a possible D gene (6 bases). The ends were cut back, 6 bases at V and 4 bases at J, with 16 bases in the middle. Germline CDR1 and CDR2: MNHNS and SASEGT. The CDR3 has 14 residues.

The rearrangement uses TRBV7-2 and TRBJ2-7; the match to TRBD1 covers 10 bases. The V and J ends lost 1 base and 6 bases, in that order; junction bases with no gene match: 3. CDR1 and CDR2 (germline): SGHTA, FQGNSA. CDR3 length: 14 amino acids. The CDR3 DNA follows: TGTGCCAGCAGCTTAGGGGGGACAGGGGCCGAGCAGTACTTC. Translated, it gives CASSLGGTGAEQYF.